What follows describes a single T cell receptor (beta chain). Here the CDR3 omits its conserved ending phenylalanine or tryptophan, so a read error is the likely source. The entry originates in a study of tumor-infiltrating lymphocytes in primary liver carcinoma. Study background: Roughly 3.5 to 8 million productive TCRbeta reads were obtained per sample, with similar numbers across tissue types.

TCR beta cDNA was prepared out of roughly 0.5 ug total RNA by means of a constant-region primer. What produced the TCR beta libraries was three nested multiplex PCR rounds using slightly modified ARM-PCR. It was with TRBV1-TRBV30 forward primers and a C-beta reverse primer that the first two PCR rounds were run, at around 10 cycles each. Each CDR3 protein gets one entry after TCRdb re-called the multiplex PCR reads with MiXCR. The sample holds approximately 330,000 distinct CDR3 sequences; roughly 61% are singletons and the top ten take under 8.5%. V gave up 3 bases and J gave up 5 bases, with 10 bases separating them. CDR1 and CDR2 from the germline V gene are SGHAT and FQNNGV. CDR3 length equals 13 residues. RNA isolated from unsorted whole blood supplied the blood RNA, with germline DNA also extracted.

This chain joins TRBV11-2 and TRBJ2-5; D not resolved. This TCR derives from a man between 35 and 55 years old with primary liver carcinoma and hepatitis B virus infection. The sequenced sample consisted of peripheral blood. The CDR3 region has the DNA TGTGCCAGCAGCTTTGGAAGGTGGGAGACCCAGTACTCC. It is translated as CASSFGRWETQYS.